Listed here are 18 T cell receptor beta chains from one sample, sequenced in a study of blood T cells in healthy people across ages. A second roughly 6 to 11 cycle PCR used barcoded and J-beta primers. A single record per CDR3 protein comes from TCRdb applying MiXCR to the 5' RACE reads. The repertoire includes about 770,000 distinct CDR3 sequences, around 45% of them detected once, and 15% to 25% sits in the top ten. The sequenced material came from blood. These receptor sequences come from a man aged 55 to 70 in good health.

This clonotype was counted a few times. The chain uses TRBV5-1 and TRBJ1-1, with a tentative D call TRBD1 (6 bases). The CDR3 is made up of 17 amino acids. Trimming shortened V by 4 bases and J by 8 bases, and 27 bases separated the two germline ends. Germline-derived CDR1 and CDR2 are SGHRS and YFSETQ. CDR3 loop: CASSPGPDRPSGREAFF. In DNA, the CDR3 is TGCGCCAGCAGCCCTGGCCCTGACAGGCCTTCGGGTCGGGAAGCTTTCTTT.

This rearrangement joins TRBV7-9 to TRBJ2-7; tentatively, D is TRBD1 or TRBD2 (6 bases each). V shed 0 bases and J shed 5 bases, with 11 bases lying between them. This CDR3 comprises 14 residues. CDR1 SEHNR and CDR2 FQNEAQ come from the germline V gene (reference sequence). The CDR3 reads CASSLARGVNEQYF. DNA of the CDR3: TGTGCCAGCAGCTTAGCAAGGGGGGTCAACGAGCAGTACTTC.

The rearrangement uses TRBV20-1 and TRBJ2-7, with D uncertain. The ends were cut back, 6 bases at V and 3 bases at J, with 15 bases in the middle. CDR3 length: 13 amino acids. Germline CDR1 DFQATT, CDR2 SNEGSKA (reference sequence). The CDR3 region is CSAPAARNYEQYF. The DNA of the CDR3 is TGCAGTGCCCCGGCGGCGCGGAACTACGAGCAGTACTTC.

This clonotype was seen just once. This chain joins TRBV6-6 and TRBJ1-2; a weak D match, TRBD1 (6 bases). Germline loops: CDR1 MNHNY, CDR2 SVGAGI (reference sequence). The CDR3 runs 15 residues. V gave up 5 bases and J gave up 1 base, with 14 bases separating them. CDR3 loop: CASSATGQNNYGYTF. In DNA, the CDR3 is TGTGCCAGCAGTGCAACAGGGCAGAATAACTATGGCTACACCTTC.

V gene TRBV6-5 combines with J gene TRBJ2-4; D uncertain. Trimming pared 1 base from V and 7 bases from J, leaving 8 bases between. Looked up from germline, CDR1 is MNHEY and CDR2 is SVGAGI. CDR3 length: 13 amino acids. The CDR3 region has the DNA TGTGCCAGCAGTTACTTGCAGGACAACATTCAGTACTTC. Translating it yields CASSYLQDNIQYF.

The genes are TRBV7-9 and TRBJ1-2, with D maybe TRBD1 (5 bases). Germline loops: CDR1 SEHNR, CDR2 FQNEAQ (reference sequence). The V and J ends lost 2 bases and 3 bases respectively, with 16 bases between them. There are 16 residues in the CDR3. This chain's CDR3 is CASSLRDGVRDYGYTF. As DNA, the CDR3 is TGTGCCAGCAGCTTAAGGGACGGGGTCCGTGACTATGGCTACACCTTC.

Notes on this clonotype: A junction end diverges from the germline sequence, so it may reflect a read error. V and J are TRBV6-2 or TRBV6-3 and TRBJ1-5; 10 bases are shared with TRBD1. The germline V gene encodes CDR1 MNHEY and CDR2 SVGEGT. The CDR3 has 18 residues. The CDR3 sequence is CASSYLKSGTGVNPPQHF. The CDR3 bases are TGTGCCAGCAGTTACTTAAAAAGCGGGACAGGGGTCAATCCGCCCCAGCATTTT.

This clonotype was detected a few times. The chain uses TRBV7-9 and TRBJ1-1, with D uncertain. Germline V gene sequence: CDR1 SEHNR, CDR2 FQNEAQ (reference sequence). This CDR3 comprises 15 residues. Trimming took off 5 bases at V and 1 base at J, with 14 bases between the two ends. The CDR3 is CASSSPKGTNTEAFF. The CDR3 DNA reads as TGTGCCAGCAGCAGCCCAAAGGGAACGAACACTGAAGCTTTCTTT.

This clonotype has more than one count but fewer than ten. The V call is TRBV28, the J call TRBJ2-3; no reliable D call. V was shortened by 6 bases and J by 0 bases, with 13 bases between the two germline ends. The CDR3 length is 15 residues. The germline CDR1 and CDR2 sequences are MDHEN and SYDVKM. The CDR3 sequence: CASSNSGGSTDTQYF. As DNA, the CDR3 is TGTGCCAGCAGCAATTCAGGCGGAAGCACAGATACGCAGTATTTT. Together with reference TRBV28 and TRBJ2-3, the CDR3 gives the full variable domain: DVKVTQSSRYLVKRTGEKVFLECVQDMDHENMFWYRQDPGLGLRLIYFSYDVKMKEKGDIPEGYSVSREKKERFSLILESASTNQTSMYLCASSNSGGSTDTQYFGPGTRLTVL.

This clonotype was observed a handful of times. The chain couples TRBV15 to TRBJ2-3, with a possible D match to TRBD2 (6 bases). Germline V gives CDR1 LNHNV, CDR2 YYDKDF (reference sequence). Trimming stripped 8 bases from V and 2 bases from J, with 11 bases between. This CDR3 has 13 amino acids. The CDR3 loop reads CATGRGYTDTQYF. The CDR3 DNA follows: TGTGCCACCGGGCGGGGTTACACAGATACGCAGTATTTT.

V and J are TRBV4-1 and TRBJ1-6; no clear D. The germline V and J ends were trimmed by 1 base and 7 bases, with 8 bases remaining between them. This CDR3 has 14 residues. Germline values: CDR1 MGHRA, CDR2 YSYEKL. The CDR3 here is CASSQVISNSPLHF. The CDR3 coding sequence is TGCGCCAGCAGCCAAGTTATCAGCAATTCACCCCTCCACTTT.

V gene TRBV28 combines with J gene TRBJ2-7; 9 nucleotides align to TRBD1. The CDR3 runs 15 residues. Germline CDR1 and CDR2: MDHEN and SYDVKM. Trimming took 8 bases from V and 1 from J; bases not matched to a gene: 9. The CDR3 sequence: CASVDDGTGSYEQYF. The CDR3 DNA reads TGTGCCAGCGTTGACGACGGGACAGGGTCCTACGAGCAGTACTTC.

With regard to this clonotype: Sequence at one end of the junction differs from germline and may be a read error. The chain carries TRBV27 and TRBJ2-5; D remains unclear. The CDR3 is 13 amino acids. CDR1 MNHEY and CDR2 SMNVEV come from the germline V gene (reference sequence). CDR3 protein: CAGSPYRGETQYF. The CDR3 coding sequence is TGTGCCGGCAGCCCCTACAGAGGAGAGACCCAGTACTTC.

The CDR3 spells CATSDETGPYNEQFF. CDR3 nucleotides: TGTGCCACCAGTGACGAGACAGGACCCTACAATGAGCAGTTCTTC. The genes are TRBV24-1 and TRBJ2-1; tentatively, D is TRBD1 (6 bases). Germline V gene data show CDR1 as KGHDR and CDR2 as SFDVKD. There are 15 residues in the CDR3. Trimming removed 4 bases at V and 2 bases at J, with 11 bases between.

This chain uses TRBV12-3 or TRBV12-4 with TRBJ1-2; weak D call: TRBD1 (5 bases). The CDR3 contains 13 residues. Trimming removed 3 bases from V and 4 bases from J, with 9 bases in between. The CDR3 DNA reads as TGTGCCAGCAGTTTTTCCCAGGGCTATGGCTACACCTTC. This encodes CASSFSQGYGYTF.

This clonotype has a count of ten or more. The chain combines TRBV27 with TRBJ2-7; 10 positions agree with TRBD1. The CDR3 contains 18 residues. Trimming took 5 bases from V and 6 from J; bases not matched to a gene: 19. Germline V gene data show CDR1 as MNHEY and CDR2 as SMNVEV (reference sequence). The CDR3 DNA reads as TGTGCCAGCAGTAAATACCGGGACAGGGGATGGACTCGGGGCGAGCAGTACTTC. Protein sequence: CASSKYRDRGWTRGEQYF.

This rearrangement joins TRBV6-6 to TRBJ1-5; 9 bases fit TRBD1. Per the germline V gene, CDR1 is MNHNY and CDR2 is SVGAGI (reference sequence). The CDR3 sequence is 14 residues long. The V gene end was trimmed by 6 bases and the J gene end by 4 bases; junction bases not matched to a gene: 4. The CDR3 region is CASSPTGGNQPQHF. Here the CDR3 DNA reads TGTGCCAGCAGCCCGACAGGGGGAAATCAGCCCCAGCATTTT.

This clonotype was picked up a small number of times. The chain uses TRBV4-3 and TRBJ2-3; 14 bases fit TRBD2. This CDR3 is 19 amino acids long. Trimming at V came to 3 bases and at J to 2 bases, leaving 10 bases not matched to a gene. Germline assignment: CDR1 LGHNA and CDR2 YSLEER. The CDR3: CASSHQRLGLAGDTDTQYF. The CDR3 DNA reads TGCGCCAGCAGCCACCAAAGACTGGGACTAGCGGGGGACACAGATACGCAGTATTTT.